One sample yielded the 30 T cell receptor beta chains listed below, sequenced in a study of blood T cells in healthy people across ages. Using a J-beta primer mix together with a sample-barcoded 5' primer, a second PCR was run for roughly 6 to 11 cycles. TCRdb reprocessed the 5' RACE reads via MiXCR and lists one record per CDR3 protein. The sample has 800,000 to 950,000 distinct CDR3 sequences; about 28% are singletons. These data are also associated with another study on T cells of mothers and their children.

The sequenced material came from blood. The receptor set was obtained from a woman in her thirties or forties in good health.

The CDR3 bases are TGTGCCAGCAGTTTAGCCGGGGTCTCCCACGAACAGTACTTC. It encodes CASSLAGVSHEQYF. The chain couples TRBV12-3 or TRBV12-4 to TRBJ2-5, with TRBD2 as a possible D gene (5 bases). The CDR3 extends over 14 amino acids. The germline V and J ends were trimmed by 0 bases and 11 bases, with 16 bases remaining between them.

As concerns this clonotype: The conserved phenylalanine or tryptophan is not found at the CDR3 terminus, so this likely reflects a read error. V usage is TRBV28 and J usage is TRBJ1-2; D is unresolved. V was shortened by 6 bases and J by 4 bases, with 12 bases between the two germline ends. Germline CDR1 MDHEN, CDR2 SYDVKM. The CDR3 runs 13 residues. The CDR3 bases are TGTGCCAGCAGCTCCGCATTTAGCTATGGCTACACCGTC. Its translation: CASSSAFSYGYTV.

About this clonotype: A read error may explain this, as a much larger clone is one base away. The chain recombines TRBV2 with TRBJ2-1; D gene ambiguous. The V gene lost 7 bases and the J gene lost 13 bases, with 20 bases spanning the gap. Per germline, CDR1 SNHLY and CDR2 FYNNEI. The CDR3 spans 13 residues. The chain's CDR3 is CASKGSLQETQFF. In DNA, the CDR3 is TGTGCCAGCAAGGGAAGTTTACAAGAGACCCAGTTCTTC.

Comment on this clonotype: A read error is possible here, since a much larger clone lies one base away. The chain links TRBV5-1 to TRBJ2-1, with D possibly TRBD1 on 5 matching bases. CDR1 and CDR2 (germline): SGHRS, YFSETQ. The length of the CDR3 is 13 residues. DNA of the CDR3: TGCGCCAGCAGTCTTACCCAGGGCAATGGGCAGTTCTTC. It translates to CASSLTQGNGQFF.

At least ten counts were recorded for this clonotype. V gene TRBV21-1 combines with J gene TRBJ1-2; the table's D call TRBD1 went unverified against the DNA. TRBV21-1 is assigned pseudogene status. This CDR3 region has 15 residues. CDR3 loop: CASSRTTSYRGGYTF. The CDR3, as DNA: TGTGCCAGCAGCAGAACTACCTCATACAGGGGTGGCTACACCTTC.

The chain joins TRBV19 to TRBJ1-4, with D tentatively TRBD1 (5 bases). With 6 bases removed from V and 3 bases from J, the gap between germline ends came to 11 bases. The CDR3 is 14 amino acids. Germline V gene sequence: CDR1 LNHDA, CDR2 SQIVND (reference sequence). The CDR3 region has the DNA TGTGCCAGTAGATCAGGGTCGGCTAATGAAAAACTGTTTTTT. Translation gives CASRSGSANEKLFF.

This clonotype was counted a single time. This chain joins TRBV19 and TRBJ1-1; 11 bases line up with TRBD1. The CDR3 is made up of 16 amino acids. Germline V CDR1 and CDR2: LNHDA, SQIVND (reference sequence). V lost 4 bases, J lost 0 bases, and 4 bases stayed unmatched. The CDR3 sequence: CASSKRTGGMNTEAFF. DNA of the CDR3: TGTGCCAGTAGTAAACGGACAGGGGGCATGAACACTGAAGCTTTCTTT.

This clonotype showed up many times. DNA for the CDR3: TGTGCCAGCAGCCAAGAGGGGTTCCACACCGGGGAGCTGTTTTTT. The encoded protein is CASSQEGFHTGELFF. V gene TRBV3-1 combines with J gene TRBJ2-2, with no clear D. Trimming shortened V by 0 bases and J by 3 bases, and 8 bases separated the two germline ends. CDR1 is LGHDT, CDR2 YNNKEL, per germline (reference sequence). The CDR3 spans 15 residues.

The chain combines TRBV2 with TRBJ1-6; no firm D call. The CDR3 covers 14 residues. Per germline, CDR1 SNHLY and CDR2 FYNNEI. V lost 6 bases, J lost 7 bases, and 13 bases lay in between. As DNA, the CDR3 is TGTGCCAGCAGCCAAGGGCTGGGGAATTCACCCCTCCACTTT. Translating it yields CASSQGLGNSPLHF.

The sample holds a few counts of this clonotype. The chain carries TRBV29-1 and TRBJ1-1, with 7 positions matching TRBD1. The length of the CDR3 is 15 residues. Trimming cost V 1 base and J 1 base; bases outside gene matches: 6. CDR1 is SQVTM and CDR2 is ANQGSEA in the germline V gene. The CDR3 sequence is CSVEAPPGGNTEAFF. The CDR3 coding sequence is TGCAGCGTTGAAGCTCCCCCAGGGGGGAACACTGAAGCTTTCTTT.

The chain links TRBV14 to TRBJ2-1; possibly TRBD2 for D (5 bases). The germline V gene encodes CDR1 SGHDN and CDR2 FVKESK. The CDR3 extends over 17 amino acids. V was cut by 1 base and J by 0 bases, with 13 bases left in between. In nucleotides, the CDR3 is TGTGCCAGCAGCCAAGGACTATCCATCAGCTCCTACAATGAGCAGTTCTTC. Translating gives CASSQGLSISSYNEQFF.

The chain uses TRBV20-1 and TRBJ1-4; 7 bases align to TRBD1. V trimming: 0 bases; J trimming: 3 bases; junction bases outside the gene matches: 7. Germline loops: CDR1 DFQATT, CDR2 SNEGSKA (reference sequence). The CDR3 runs 16 residues. The CDR3 protein is CSARDTDRVPNEKLFF. Written as DNA, the CDR3 is TGCAGTGCTAGAGACACCGACAGGGTGCCTAATGAAAAACTGTTTTTT.

This clonotype was seen ten or more times. The chain couples TRBV12-3 or TRBV12-4 to TRBJ2-7; 7 bases line up with TRBD1. The CDR3 has 17 residues. V lost 4 bases, J lost 0 bases, and 12 bases stayed unmatched. The CDR3 loop is CASSSEPPGQFSYEQYF. In DNA, the CDR3 is TGTGCCAGCAGTTCAGAACCACCGGGACAGTTCTCCTACGAGCAGTACTTC.

This clonotype was detected a few times. The J gene is TRBJ2-1, the V gene TRBV24-1, with a weak D call TRBD2 (6 bases). This CDR3 is built from 17 residues. Between the trimmed V and J ends, which lost 0 bases and 6 bases, there was a span of 17 bases. Germline V gives CDR1 KGHDR, CDR2 SFDVKD. The CDR3 protein is CATSDLGRDPRANEQFF. The CDR3 nucleotides are TGTGCCACCAGTGATTTGGGGCGGGACCCGCGGGCCAATGAGCAGTTCTTC.

The chain couples TRBV7-9 to TRBJ2-5, with 12 bases identical to TRBD2. V shed 4 bases, J shed 11 bases, and the junction held 14 bases outside the gene matches. The V gene's germline CDR1 is SEHNR and CDR2 FQNEAQ (reference sequence). The CDR3 covers 16 residues. The DNA of the CDR3 is TGTGCCAGCAGCTCCGGGACTAGCGGGCCCCACAATGAGCAGTACTTC. Its translation: CASSSGTSGPHNEQYF.

In its sample, this clonotype was seen a few times. V gene TRBV7-9 combines with J gene TRBJ1-4; 9 bases match TRBD1. CDR3 length: 15 amino acids. V dropped 5 bases and J dropped 7; count of bases not matched to a gene: 8. Per germline, CDR1 SEHNR and CDR2 FQNEAQ (reference sequence). CDR3 in amino acids: CASSETPTGGEKLFF. CDR3 DNA: TGTGCCAGCAGCGAAACCCCGACAGGGGGTGAAAAACTGTTTTTT. Together with reference TRBV7-9 and TRBJ1-4, the CDR3 gives the full variable domain: DTGVSQNPRHKITKRGQNVTFRCDPISEHNRLYWYRQTLGQGPEFLTYFQNEAQLEKSRLLSDRFSAERPKGSFSTLEIQRTEQGDSAMYLCASSETPTGGEKLFFGSGTQLSVL.

This clonotype was observed once. Compared with germline, one end of the junction differs, possibly owing to a read error. The V call is TRBV4-3, the J call TRBJ2-7, with 9 bases fitting TRBD1. The germline gives CDR1 LGHNA, CDR2 YSLEER. The length of the CDR3 is 17 residues. The DNA of the CDR3 is TGCGCCGGCAGCCAAGATCAATTTGGACAGGGGTCCTACGAGCAGTACTTC. Its protein is CAGSQDQFGQGSYEQYF.

This clonotype was picked up a small number of times. The chain has TRBV2 and TRBJ2-5, with unresolved D. CDR3 length: 16 residues. V was trimmed by 0 bases and J by 4 bases, leaving 15 bases between them. Per the germline V gene, CDR1 is SNHLY and CDR2 is FYNNEI. The CDR3 region has the DNA TGTGCCAGCAGTGAAGCGCTTAGACGGTGGGCAGAGACCCAGTACTTC. It encodes CASSEALRRWAETQYF.

This chain links TRBV7-6 with TRBJ2-4; D is possibly TRBD2 (6 bases). The CDR3 contains 16 residues. CDR1 is SGHVS, CDR2 FNYEAQ, per germline. V shed 1 base and J shed 13 bases, with 23 bases lying between them. CDR3 sequence (DNA): TGTGCCAGCAGCTTAGTCGAGAGGGACTTCTACAATGAGCAGTACTTC. This translates into CASSLVERDFYNEQYF. Full variable domain (rest looked up from reference TRBV7-6 and TRBJ2-4): GAGVSQSPRYKVTKRGQDVALRCDPISGHVSLYWYRQALGQGPEFLTYFNYEAQQDKSGLPNDRFSAERPEGSISTLTIQRTEQRDSAMYRCASSLVERDFYNEQYFGAGTRLSVL.

The chain combines TRBV2 with TRBJ2-1; 7 bases map to TRBD1. The CDR3 has 17 residues. The junction had 10 bases not matched to a gene; V was cut back by 0 bases and J by 5 bases. Germline CDR1 is SNHLY and CDR2 is FYNNEI. Here the CDR3 DNA reads TGTGCCAGCAGTGAAGCGGGGTGGGGACAGAGCCACAATGAGCAGTTCTTC. It specifies CASSEAGWGQSHNEQFF.

This clonotype has more than one count but fewer than ten. The chain combines TRBV28 with TRBJ2-1, with D tentatively TRBD1 or TRBD2 (6 bases each). Between the trimmed V and J ends, which lost 5 bases and 2 bases, there was a span of 25 bases. In germline, CDR1 is MDHEN, CDR2 SYDVKM. The CDR3 loop spans 19 amino acids. For the CDR3, the DNA is TGTGCCAGCAGTCGCCTCCCTATGTGGGGGGCCCCCCCCTACAATGAGCAGTTCTTC. Translating gives CASSRLPMWGAPPYNEQFF.

The CDR3 sequence is CASSLRGDAAYGYTF. The CDR3 coding sequence is TGCGCCAGCAGCTTGAGAGGGGACGCAGCCTATGGCTACACCTTC. The chain couples TRBV5-1 to TRBJ1-2, with D possibly matching TRBD1 (5 bases). The germline V and J ends were trimmed by 1 base and 4 bases, with 14 bases remaining between them. This CDR3 is 15 amino acids long. Germline values: CDR1 SGHRS, CDR2 YFSETQ.

In this sample, this clonotype turned up a few times. The V and J genes are TRBV16 and TRBJ2-5; D gene unclear. CDR3 length equals 14 residues. V dropped 1 base and J dropped 2 bases, with 8 bases sitting between them. In germline, CDR1 is KGHSY, CDR2 FQNENV. The CDR3 DNA follows: TGTGCCAGCAGCCAATGGCAGGTACAAGAGACCCAGTACTTC. This translates into CASSQWQVQETQYF.

This clonotype was found a few times. Possible read error: a much larger clone is one base away. CDR3 in DNA: TGTGCCAGCAGGTTAGGACTAGCAAACGAGCAGTACTTC. Protein sequence: CASRLGLANEQYF. The rearrangement links TRBV28 to TRBJ2-7, with 8 bases lining up with TRBD2. V dropped 6 bases and J dropped 5; count of bases not matched to a gene: 6. The CDR3 length is 13 residues. Germline V lookup: CDR1 MDHEN, CDR2 SYDVKM. The variable domain in full, with the rest retrieved from reference TRBV28 and TRBJ2-7, is DVKVTQSSRYLVKRTGEKVFLECVQDMDHENMFWYRQDPGLGLRLIYFSYDVKMKEKGDIPEGYSVSREKKERFSLILESASTNQTSMYLCASRLGLANEQYFGPGTRLTVT.

The chain joins TRBV4-3 to TRBJ1-4; TRBD1 is a possible D gene (5 bases). The CDR3 runs to 16 residues. The germline gives CDR1 LGHNA, CDR2 YSLEER. V lost 0 bases and J 7 bases, leaving 15 bases between the germline ends. The CDR3 DNA is TGCGCCAGCAGCCAAGATCCCCGGGACCCGGGTGAAAAACTGTTTTTT. Protein product: CASSQDPRDPGEKLFF.

This clonotype was counted ten times or more. The J gene is TRBJ2-6, the V gene TRBV4-2, with D hard to call. V dropped 4 bases and J dropped 0 bases, with 13 bases sitting between them. CDR3 size: 17 residues. Germline-derived CDR1 and CDR2 are LGHNA and YNFKEQ. The CDR3 DNA follows: TGTGCCAGCAGCCGCAGCGACTGGGGCTCTGGGGCCAACGTCCTGACTTTC. Its protein product is CASSRSDWGSGANVLTF.

This clonotype was counted between two and nine times. The chain links TRBV5-1 to TRBJ2-5; the match to TRBD2 covers 7 bases. Trimming removed 3 bases from V and 0 bases from J; junction bases left unmatched: 2. Looked up from germline, CDR1 is SGHRS and CDR2 is YFSETQ. The CDR3 covers 14 residues. CDR3 DNA: TGCGCCAGCAGCTCGGGGACTAACCAAGAGACCCAGTACTTC. Translating it yields CASSSGTNQETQYF. The full variable domain, completed using reference TRBV5-1 and TRBJ2-5, is KAGVTQTPRYLIKTRGQQVTLSCSPISGHRSVSWYQQTPGQGLQFLFEYFSETQRNKGNFPGRFSGRQFSNSRSEMNVSTLELGDSALYLCASSSGTNQETQYFGPGTRLLVL.

This clonotype has a handful of counts. The chain combines TRBV3-1 with TRBJ2-5, with D uncertain. The DNA end is a closer match to TRBJ2-7, so the J assignment may be wrong. CDR1 LGHDT and CDR2 YNNKEL come from the germline V gene (reference sequence). This CDR3 has 15 amino acids. CDR3 DNA sequence: TGTGCCAGCAAATCCACCGGCCCTAAACGATCCGAGCAGTACTTC. Its protein product is CASKSTGPKRSEQYF.

This clonotype was detected only a few times. It may be a read error: a sequence one base away is much more abundant. CDR3 coding DNA: TGTGCCAACAGCTTAAATCGAGGTTACACCTCTAACTATGGCTACACCTTC. This codes for CANSLNRGYTSNYGYTF. The chain is built from TRBV7-2 and TRBJ1-2, with D uncertain. CDR1 and CDR2 from the germline V gene are SGHTA and FQGNSA. The CDR3 is made up of 17 amino acids.

Worth noting for this clonotype: This may stem from a read error, because a much larger clone lies one nucleotide away. This sequence joins TRBV20-1 and TRBJ2-4, with 9 bases identical to TRBD1. The J call may not be correct, given that the DNA end is closer to TRBJ2-7. Germline V gene sequence: CDR1 DFQATT, CDR2 SNEGSKA (reference sequence). The CDR3 loop spans 15 amino acids. CDR3 amino acids: CSARSSGTGKREQYF. The CDR3 nucleotides are TGCAGTGCTAGAAGTTCCGGGACAGGGAAGCGCGAGCAGTACTTC.